This T cell receptor (beta chain) was obtained from a study of blood T cell repertoires in COVID-19 (dated by TCRdb to about 2020). Background on the whole study: The collaborator samples originated in the United States, Italy and Spain and spanned the acute and convalescent phases of COVID-19. The material from the prospective study consisted of cDNA or gDNA derived from T cells, B-cell-depleted T cells, or PBMCs. The dataset comprised deeply sampled blood TCRbeta repertoires from subjects exposed to, actively infected with, or recovered from COVID-19. A freely available public database, intended as a resource for researchers studying the immune response to SARS-CoV-2, is where the repertoires were released. HLA class I and class II types, where available, came from metadata supplied by the sample provider rather than from assay-based typing. Samples came from the ongoing ImmuneRACE study (first 160 participants) plus 1,254 subjects from 6 global collaborators. The sample metadata nearly always contained a de-identified subject ID, COVID-19 status, age in years and sex.

The immunoSEQ Assay, a bias-controlled multiplex PCR, was used to amplify TCRbeta CDR3 regions from genomic DNA. As for the original processing: Nucleated cell counts per sample were estimated from amplification of reference gene primers within the assay. To quantify the absolute abundance of each unique TCRbeta CDR3 rearrangement, sequence reads were collapsed and filtered. For each sample, productive Simpson clonality was calculated as the square root of Simpson's diversity index across productive rearrangements. Sourced from immuneACCESS, this table was stored by TCRdb with only in-frame sequences that have V and J called. A share of the clones is absent; for the studies checked, an unresolved V gene accounts for under half, and the remainder has no known explanation. Clonal size and the V and J genes are those of that table, whereas D and trimming came from the DNA. Here the sample has roughly 100,000 clones; roughly 90% occur a single time. 3.5% to 4% of the sample is in the top ten clones.

Collaborating institutions collected whole blood in K2EDTA tubes following their own protocols. Collaborator samples were shipped for TCRbeta analysis as frozen whole blood, isolated PBMCs, or DNA extracted from either sample type. Beyond this particular receptor, the publication reports: Clinical and demographic metadata were provided uncurated, with the amount varying by source and participant.

V and J lose 3 bases and 4 bases, and a span of 12 bases separates them. From a lookup of the germline V gene (reference sequence), CDR1 and CDR2 are LNHDA and SQIVND. The CDR3 starts with the cysteine, ends with the phenylalanine, and has 14 residues. The CDR3 DNA has 42 bases and is translated from base 1. Note on this clone: Its antigen has not been determined. Within one base of it there is no much larger clone, and no base qualities were kept.

The sample comprised peripheral blood. This chain joins TRBV19 to TRBJ2-5; the D gene is unclear. The sequence derives from a woman aged 60-75 years with acute or convalescent COVID-19. Read as DNA, the sequence is TGTGCCAGTAGTATTAGCAGAAACGGAGAGACCCAGTACTTC. This codes for CASSISRNGETQYF.